These 32 T cell receptor beta chains originate from one sample sequenced in a study of cytomegalovirus exposure and HLA in healthy donors. Primers included in the PCR were 60 Vbeta and 13 Jbeta primers. Clones were sequenced by immunoSEQ multiplex PCR, and TCRdb holds only the in-frame ones, with some missing. The sample contains about 43,000 clones, around two thirds of which appear only once. The sample consisted of PBMCs. The receptors come from a human donor in good health.

The rearrangement joins TRBV5-6 to TRBJ1-2; unclear D gene. CDR1 is SGHDT and CDR2 is YYEEEE in the germline V gene. Trimming cost V 0 bases and J 5 bases, with 8 bases left between them. The CDR3 is 13 amino acids. CDR3 region: CASSLGQKYGYTF. CDR3 in DNA: TGTGCCAGCAGCTTGGGGCAGAAGTATGGCTACACCTTC. The entire variable domain, with the rest obtained from reference TRBV5-6 and TRBJ1-2, is as follows: DAGVTQSPTHLIKTRGQQVTLRCSPKSGHDTVSWYQQALGQGPQFIFQYYEEEERQRGNFPDRFSGHQFPNYSSELNVNALLLGDSALYLCASSLGQKYGYTFGSGTRLTVV.

This clone was found a few times. The V and J genes are TRBV10-3 and TRBJ2-5; D gene uncertain. Germline V gene lookup returns CDR1 ENHRY and CDR2 SYGVKD. V lost 4 bases and J 0 bases, leaving 3 bases between the germline ends. This CDR3 has 12 amino acids. Here the CDR3 reads CAISANQETQYF. In DNA form, the CDR3 reads TGTGCCATCAGTGCCAACCAAGAGACCCAGTACTTC.

This clone has only a few counts. The rearrangement links TRBV6-1 to TRBJ1-2, with 7 nucleotides matching TRBD1. The germline V gene encodes CDR1 MNHNS and CDR2 SASEGT. The J segment lost 2 bases and the V segment lost 4 bases, leaving 4 bases of the junction unmatched. The CDR3 covers 14 residues. For the CDR3, the DNA is TGTGCCAGCAGTGGGGCCAGGGGGAACTATGGCTACACCTTC. Translating gives CASSGARGNYGYTF.

The chain links TRBV5-6 to TRBJ1-3; D is perhaps TRBD1 (5 bases). Per germline, CDR1 SGHDT and CDR2 YYEEEE. Trimming took 0 bases from V and 4 from J, leaving 8 bases between them. The CDR3 is made up of 14 amino acids. DNA for the CDR3: TGTGCCAGCAGCTTGGGACAGCCGGGAAACACCATATATTTT. Encoded protein: CASSLGQPGNTIYF. The full variable domain, completed using reference TRBV5-6 and TRBJ1-3, is DAGVTQSPTHLIKTRGQQVTLRCSPKSGHDTVSWYQQALGQGPQFIFQYYEEEERQRGNFPDRFSGHQFPNYSSELNVNALLLGDSALYLCASSLGQPGNTIYFGEGSWLTVV.

This clone was seen a few times. The chain is built from TRBV28 and TRBJ1-2; 12 nucleotides match TRBD1. This CDR3 region has 18 residues. CDR1 is MDHEN, CDR2 SYDVKM, per germline. The V segment lost 6 bases and the J segment 3 bases; nucleotides outside the gene matches: 14. The CDR3 DNA sequence: TGTGCCAGCAGAACCTCAACCGGGACAGGGGGCGCCCACTATGGCTACACCTTC. It encodes CASRTSTGTGGAHYGYTF.

This rearrangement joins TRBV2 to TRBJ1-2, with TRBD1 matching over 8 bases. CDR3 length: 14 residues. Germline trimming cut 4 bases from V and 7 bases from J; bases unmatched to any gene: 8. Germline V gene lookup returns CDR1 SNHLY and CDR2 FYNNEI. DNA of the CDR3: TGTGCCAGCAGTGTCATGCAGGGGGCGAGTGGCTACACCTTC. This encodes CASSVMQGASGYTF.

The V gene is TRBV4-2, the J gene TRBJ2-3; a possible D gene is TRBD1 (5 bases). V lost 1 base to trimming and J lost 3 bases, with 11 bases between them. This CDR3 is 15 amino acids long. The germline CDR1 and CDR2 sequences are LGHNA and YNFKEQ. CDR3 nucleotide sequence: TGTGCCAGCAGCCAAGGACAGTCGCTAACAGATACGCAGTATTTT. Protein sequence: CASSQGQSLTDTQYF.

The V call is TRBV6-1, the J call TRBJ2-7, with TRBD1 matching over 9 bases. Trimming removed 6 bases from V and 3 bases from J; junction bases left unmatched: 6. The CDR3 totals 14 residues. Germline V CDR1 and CDR2: MNHNS, SASEGT. CDR3 region: CASRGQGSVYEQYF. DNA for the CDR3: TGTGCCAGCAGGGGACAGGGCTCGGTCTACGAGCAGTACTTC.

This chain links TRBV7-8 with TRBJ2-4; TRBD1 agrees at 8 bases. Germline lookup yields CDR1 SGHVS and CDR2 FQNEAQ. Trimming took 5 bases from V and 9 from J; bases not matched to a gene: 9. CDR3 length equals 14 residues. The CDR3 is CASSPRGDRSIQYF. The CDR3, as DNA: TGTGCCAGCAGCCCTAGGGGGGACAGGAGCATTCAGTACTTC.

V gene TRBV19 combines with J gene TRBJ1-5, with 8 bases matching TRBD1. The CDR3 has 19 amino acids. After removal of 6 bases from V and 0 bases from J, the junction contained 16 bases not matched to a gene. The germline gives CDR1 LNHDA, CDR2 SQIVND (reference sequence). The CDR3 nucleotides read TGTGCCAGTAGCCAGCCAGGACAGGGTTCTTGGTATAGCAATCAGCCCCAGCATTTT. The encoded protein is CASSQPGQGSWYSNQPQHF.

CDR3: CASSRGPYNEQFF. CDR3 bases: TGCGCCAGCAGCCGGGGGCCCTACAATGAGCAGTTCTTC. The chain has TRBV4-1 and TRBJ2-1; TRBD1 is a possible D gene (6 bases). This CDR3 comprises 13 residues. The germline gives CDR1 MGHRA, CDR2 YSYEKL. V dropped 4 bases and J dropped 2 bases, with 6 bases sitting between them.

This clone was detected a few times. This chain joins TRBV2 and TRBJ2-7; 8 nucleotides line up with TRBD1. This CDR3 spans 14 amino acids. CDR1 is SNHLY and CDR2 is FYNNEI in the germline V gene. V was pared by 3 bases and J by 4 bases, with 5 bases of the junction left unmatched. The CDR3 DNA follows: TGTGCCAGCAGTGAGGACAGGGTCGGATACGAGCAGTACTTC. Amino acids: CASSEDRVGYEQYF. The variable domain in full, completed from reference TRBV2 and TRBJ2-7, reads EPEVTQTPSHQVTQMGQEVILRCVPISNHLYFYWYRQILGQKVEFLVSFYNNEISEKSEIFDDQFSVERPDGSNFTLKIRSTKLEDSAMYFCASSEDRVGYEQYFGPGTRLTVT.

The rearrangement joins TRBV9 to TRBJ2-3; 8 positions match TRBD1. This CDR3 is built from 15 residues. Per the germline V gene, CDR1 is SGDLS and CDR2 is YYNGEE. V lost 5 bases and J lost 4; bases outside the gene matches: 9. The CDR3 sequence: CASRGTGTGPDTQYF. In DNA, the CDR3 is TGTGCCAGCAGAGGAACCGGGACAGGTCCAGATACGCAGTATTTT.

The chain joins TRBV18 to TRBJ1-5; TRBD1 might be the D (6 bases). V was shortened by 3 bases and J by 6 bases, with 18 bases between the two germline ends. The CDR3 length is 16 residues. Germline CDR1 reads KGHSH; CDR2 reads LQKENI. The CDR3 here is CASSPTFGQGPQPQHF. The CDR3 DNA follows: TGTGCCAGCTCACCGACCTTCGGGCAGGGGCCTCAGCCCCAGCATTTT.

The chain is built from TRBV6-6 and TRBJ2-3, with 8 bases aligning to TRBD2. V shed 8 bases and J 2 bases; nucleotides not matched to a gene: 6. CDR3 length: 14 residues. Germline V gene data show CDR1 as MNHNY and CDR2 as SVGAGI (reference sequence). DNA of the CDR3: TGTGCCAGCCGCCGGGGGGGACTCACAGATACGCAGTATTTT. Residues: CASRRGGLTDTQYF.

This chain connects TRBV2 to TRBJ1-6, with 12 bases lining up with TRBD1. The germline CDR1 and CDR2 sequences are SNHLY and FYNNEI. The V segment lost 6 bases and the J segment 8 bases; nucleotides outside the gene matches: 2. The CDR3 is 14 amino acids. Written as DNA, the CDR3 is TGTGCCAGCAGGGGGGACAGGGGGCATTCACCCCTCCACTTT. It encodes CASRGDRGHSPLHF.

This clone has just one count. The chain joins TRBV28 to TRBJ1-2, with 7 nucleotides matching TRBD1. The CDR3 extends over 12 amino acids. CDR1 and CDR2 from the germline V gene are MDHEN and SYDVKM. V was pared by 4 bases and J by 5 bases, with 1 base of the junction left unmatched. CDR3 amino acids: CASSSGQYGYTF. The DNA for the CDR3 is TGTGCCAGCAGTTCGGGACAGTATGGCTACACCTTC.

The sample holds one count of this clone. CDR3 bases: TGTGCCAGCAGCTTGCAGGGGCTCACTGAAGCTTTCTTT. Its translation is CASSLQGLTEAFF. The chain links TRBV5-5 to TRBJ1-1; TRBD1 is a possible D gene (6 bases). Germline V lookup: CDR1 SGHKS, CDR2 YYEKEE (reference sequence). This CDR3 is built from 13 residues. The V and J ends lost 1 base and 4 bases respectively, with 8 bases between them.

The chain recombines TRBV11-2 with TRBJ1-1; TRBD1 is a possible D gene (6 bases). CDR3 size: 14 residues. CDR1 is SGHAT, CDR2 FQNNGV, per germline. V dropped 5 bases and J dropped 2 bases, with 12 bases sitting between them. DNA for the CDR3: TGTGCCAGCAGCCTACAGGGTTACAACACTGAAGCTTTCTTT. Amino acid sequence: CASSLQGYNTEAFF.

The genes are TRBV11-2 and TRBJ2-7; D is undetermined. The CDR3 is made up of 15 amino acids. The germline V gene encodes CDR1 SGHAT and CDR2 FQNNGV. Between the trimmed V and J ends, which lost 1 base and 5 bases, there was a span of 15 bases. The DNA for the CDR3 is TGTGCCAGCAGCTTAGTAGGTATTCGCAGGCACGAGCAGTACTTC. Encoded protein: CASSLVGIRRHEQYF.

The gene calls are TRBV19 and TRBJ1-5, with D perhaps matching TRBD1 (6 bases). There are 13 residues in the CDR3. Germline V gene lookup returns CDR1 LNHDA and CDR2 SQIVND (reference sequence). V gave up 8 bases and J gave up 5 bases, with 13 bases separating them. DNA of the CDR3: TGTGCCAGTGGGTGGGGGGGCGATCAGCCCCAGCATTTT. Translating it yields CASGWGGDQPQHF.

The gene calls are TRBV5-1 and TRBJ2-2; 7 bases map to TRBD1. The CDR3 length is 16 residues. Germline V CDR1 and CDR2: SGHRS, YFSETQ. After removal of 4 bases from V and 1 base from J, the junction contained 7 bases not matched to a gene. The DNA of the CDR3 is TGCGCCAGCAGCGACGGGACAGCCCAGAACACCGGGGAGCTGTTTTTT. Protein sequence: CASSDGTAQNTGELFF. The variable domain in full, completed from reference TRBV5-1 and TRBJ2-2, reads KAGVTQTPRYLIKTRGQQVTLSCSPISGHRSVSWYQQTPGQGLQFLFEYFSETQRNKGNFPGRFSGRQFSNSRSEMNVSTLELGDSALYLCASSDGTAQNTGELFFGEGSRLTVL.

The rearrangement uses TRBV9 and TRBJ2-5; D possibly corresponds to TRBD2 (6 bases). CDR1 SGDLS and CDR2 YYNGEE come from the germline V gene. The CDR3 sequence is 15 residues long. With 4 bases removed from V and 5 bases from J, the gap between germline ends came to 18 bases. CDR3 in DNA: TGTGCCAGCAGCCCGCGAGGAGGGGTTTGGGAGACCCAGTACTTC. It specifies CASSPRGGVWETQYF.

There are a few counts of this clone. The J gene is TRBJ2-1, the V gene TRBV11-2, with a possible D match to TRBD2 (6 bases). CDR3 length: 17 residues. Germline V gene sequence: CDR1 SGHAT, CDR2 FQNNGV. V gave up 0 bases and J gave up 5 bases, with 17 bases separating them. CDR3 in DNA: TGTGCCAGCAGCTTAGAGTTTGGGAGGCATAGGAACAATGAGCAGTTCTTC. This encodes CASSLEFGRHRNNEQFF.

V usage is TRBV2 and J usage is TRBJ1-4; 7 nucleotides match TRBD1. With 8 bases clipped from V and 0 bases from J, the junction kept 15 bases outside the gene matches. Germline assignment: CDR1 SNHLY and CDR2 FYNNEI. This CDR3 has 18 amino acids. CDR3 nucleotides: TGTGCCAGCGGAGAGGCGAAGGACAGGCGTTCAACTAATGAAAAACTGTTTTTT. Translating gives CASGEAKDRRSTNEKLFF.

The chain uses TRBV2 and TRBJ1-4, with D tentatively TRBD1 (6 bases). The germline gives CDR1 SNHLY, CDR2 FYNNEI. The CDR3 loop spans 14 amino acids. The V gene lost 5 bases and the J gene lost 6 bases, with 13 bases spanning the gap. The DNA for the CDR3 is TGTGCCAGCAGTTTCACAGGGAGGGATGAAAAACTGTTTTTT. Protein sequence: CASSFTGRDEKLFF.

The chain is built from TRBV5-4 and TRBJ2-1; D unresolved. Trimming shortened V by 0 bases and J by 1 base, and 5 bases separated the two germline ends. Germline CDR1 SGHNT, CDR2 YYREEE (reference sequence). The CDR3 has 14 amino acids. The CDR3 bases are TGTGCCAGCAGCTTGGTGGCTTCCTACAATGAGCAGTTCTTC. Translation gives CASSLVASYNEQFF.

The chain couples TRBV4-2 to TRBJ2-3; 11 positions agree with TRBD2. Trimming cost V 2 bases and J 1 base; bases outside gene matches: 8. From germline, CDR1 is LGHNA and CDR2 YNFKEQ. The CDR3 is made up of 18 amino acids. The CDR3, as DNA: TGTGCCAGCAGCCAACTCCTCGTGGGACTAGCGGGCACAGATACGCAGTATTTT. Translation: CASSQLLVGLAGTDTQYF.

The chain employs TRBV7-2 and TRBJ1-1; 8 nucleotides align to TRBD1. The CDR3 runs to 14 residues. Germline CDR1 is SGHTA and CDR2 is FQGNSA. V was clipped by 2 bases and J by 7 bases; unmatched bases: 6. DNA of the CDR3: TGTGCCAGCAGCTTAACTACAGGGGGACTTGAAGCTTTCTTT. Encoded protein: CASSLTTGGLEAFF.

In regard to this clone: At one of its ends the junction is not consistent with the germline gene, which may arise from a read error. Different DNA sequences within this sample yield the same CDR3. The chain couples TRBV4-1 to TRBJ1-6, with D possibly matching TRBD1 (6 bases). Germline assignment: CDR1 MGHRA and CDR2 YSYEKL. This CDR3 spans 15 amino acids. The CDR3 reads CASSQGGGLVSPLHF. CDR3 coding DNA: TGTGCCAGCAGCCAAGGGGGGGGGTTGGTCTCACCCCTCCACTTT.

In this sample, this clone turned up a few times. This rearrangement joins TRBV5-1 to TRBJ1-1; D unclear. The V gene lost 4 bases and the J gene lost 1 base, with 14 bases spanning the gap. Germline V lookup: CDR1 SGHRS, CDR2 YFSETQ. The CDR3 is 15 amino acids. Written as DNA, the CDR3 is TGCGCCAGCAGCATAAATACAGCGGCGAACACTGAAGCTTTCTTT. Translating it yields CASSINTAANTEAFF.

The chain links TRBV4-1 to TRBJ1-5, with D perhaps matching TRBD1 (5 bases). Germline CDR1 MGHRA, CDR2 YSYEKL. The CDR3 covers 15 residues. Between the trimmed V and J ends, which lost 1 base and 4 bases, there was a span of 11 bases. CDR3 region: CASSQVIPGNQPQHF. The CDR3 DNA follows: TGCGCCAGCAGCCAAGTCATTCCAGGGAATCAGCCCCAGCATTTT.